This T cell receptor (beta chain) was sequenced in a study of T-cell memory formation after mild COVID-19. Looking at the study overall: Most TCR clusters belonged to a single donor.

Findings and limits, study-wide: Clones contracting across day 15 to 85 had a balanced CD4/CD8 profile; later expanding clones leaned CD4+. Those CD4+ clones that contracted were mainly in CM and EM (CD8+ ones in EMRA).

A remark on this clonotype: Antigen unknown.

The CDR3 totals 15 residues. Trimming removed 5 bases at V and 8 bases at J, with 18 bases between. Looked up from germline, CDR1 is SEHNR and CDR2 is FQNEAQ (reference sequence). Sample barcodes and UMIs were carried by the TCR alpha and TCR beta cDNA libraries that 5'RACE generated with constant-segment primers. TCRdb re-called the 5' RACE reads with MiXCR, one entry per CDR3 protein. The sample includes under 650,000 distinct CDR3 sequences, roughly 18% of them seen just once. This sequence joins TRBV7-9 and TRBJ1-4; maybe TRBD1 (6 bases). The source material was PBMCs or a T cell subset sorted from them (not recorded which). The sequence derives from an adult woman who had mild COVID-19 (a few samples of this study predate the infection). Cell type and time point are not known. Here the CDR3 DNA reads TGTGCCAGCAGCGACCAGGGGCAGATAGGGGAAAAACTGTTTTTT. It codes for CASSDQGQIGEKLFF.